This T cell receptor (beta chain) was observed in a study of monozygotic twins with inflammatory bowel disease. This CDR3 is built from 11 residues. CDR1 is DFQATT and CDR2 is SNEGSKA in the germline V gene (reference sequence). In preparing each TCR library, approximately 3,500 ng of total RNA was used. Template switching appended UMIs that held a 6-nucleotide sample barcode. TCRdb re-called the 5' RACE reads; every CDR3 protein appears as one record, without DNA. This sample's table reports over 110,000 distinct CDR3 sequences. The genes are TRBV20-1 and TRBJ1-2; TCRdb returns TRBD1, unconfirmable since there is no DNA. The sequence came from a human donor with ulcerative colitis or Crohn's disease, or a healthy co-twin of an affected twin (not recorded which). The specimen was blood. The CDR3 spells CSARGQRGYTF.